This TCR beta chain was retrieved from a study of somatic mutations in cytotoxic T cells in rheumatoid arthritis. The germline CDR1 and CDR2 sequences are SEHNR and FQNEAQ (reference sequence). Trimming at V came to 5 bases and at J to 5 bases, leaving 7 bases not matched to a gene. The CDR3 covers 15 residues. This clone is a singleton in its sample. Using immunoSEQ multiplex PCR, the repertoire was profiled, and TCRdb retains in-frame clones only, with some absent. The sample has some 3,900 clones, about 88% seen once. The sequence derives from a woman in her sixties or seventies with rheumatoid arthritis. What was sequenced was CD8+ T cells sorted from blood. The chain recombines TRBV7-9 with TRBJ2-7; 12 nucleotides match TRBD1. The CDR3 reads CASSPGTGGRNEQYF. CDR3 sequence (DNA): TGTGCCAGCAGCCCCGGGACAGGGGGCCGGAACGAGCAGTACTTC.